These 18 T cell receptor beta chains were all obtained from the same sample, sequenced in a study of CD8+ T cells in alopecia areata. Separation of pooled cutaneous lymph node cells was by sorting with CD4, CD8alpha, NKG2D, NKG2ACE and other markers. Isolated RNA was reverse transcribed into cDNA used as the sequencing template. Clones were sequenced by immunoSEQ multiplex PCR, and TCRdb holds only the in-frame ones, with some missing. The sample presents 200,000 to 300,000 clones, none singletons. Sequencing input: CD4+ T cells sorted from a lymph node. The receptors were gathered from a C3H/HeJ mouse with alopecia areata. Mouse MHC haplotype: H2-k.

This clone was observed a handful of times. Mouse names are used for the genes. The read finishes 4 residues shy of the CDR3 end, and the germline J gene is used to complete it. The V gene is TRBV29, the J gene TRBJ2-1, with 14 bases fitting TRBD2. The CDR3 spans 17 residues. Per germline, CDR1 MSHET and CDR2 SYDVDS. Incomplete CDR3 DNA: TGTGCTAGCAGTTTACGGGACTGGGGGGGCGCGGGGGCT. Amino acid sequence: CASSLRDWGGAGA. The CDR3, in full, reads CASSLRDWGGAGAEQFF.

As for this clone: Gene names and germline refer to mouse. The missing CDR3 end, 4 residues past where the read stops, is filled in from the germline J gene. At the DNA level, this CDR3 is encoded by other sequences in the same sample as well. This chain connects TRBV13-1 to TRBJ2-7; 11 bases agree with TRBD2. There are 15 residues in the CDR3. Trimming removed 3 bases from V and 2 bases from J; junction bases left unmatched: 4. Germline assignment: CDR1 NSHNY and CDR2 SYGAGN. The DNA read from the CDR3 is TGTGCCAGCAGTGCCCCGGGACTGGGGGCCTAT. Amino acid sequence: CASSAPGLGAY. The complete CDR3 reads CASSAPGLGAYEQYF.

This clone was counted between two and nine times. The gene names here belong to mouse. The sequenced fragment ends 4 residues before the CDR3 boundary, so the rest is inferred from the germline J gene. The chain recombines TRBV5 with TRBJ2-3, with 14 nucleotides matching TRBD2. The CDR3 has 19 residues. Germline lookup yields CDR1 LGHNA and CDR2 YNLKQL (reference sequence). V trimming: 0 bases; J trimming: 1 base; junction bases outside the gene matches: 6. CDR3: CASSQERDWGGAGAETLYF. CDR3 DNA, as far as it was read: TGTGCCAGCAGCCAAGAACGGGACTGGGGGGGCGCCGGTGCAGAA.

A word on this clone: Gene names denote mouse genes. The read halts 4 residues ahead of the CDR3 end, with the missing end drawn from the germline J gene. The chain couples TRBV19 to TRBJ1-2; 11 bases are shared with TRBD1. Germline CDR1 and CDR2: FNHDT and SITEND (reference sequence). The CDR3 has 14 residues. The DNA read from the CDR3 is TGTGCCAGCAGTATGGGGGACAGGGGGGCC. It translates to CASSMGDRGA. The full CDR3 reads CASSMGDRGADYTF.

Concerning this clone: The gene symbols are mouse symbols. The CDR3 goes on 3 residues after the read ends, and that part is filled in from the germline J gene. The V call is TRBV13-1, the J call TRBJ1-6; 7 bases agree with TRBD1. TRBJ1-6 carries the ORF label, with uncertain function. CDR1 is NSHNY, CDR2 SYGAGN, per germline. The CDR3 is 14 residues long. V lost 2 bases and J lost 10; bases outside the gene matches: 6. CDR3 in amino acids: CASSETGFGSPLYF. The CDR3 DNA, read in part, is TGTGCCAGCAGTGAGACAGGGTTCGGGTCGCCC.

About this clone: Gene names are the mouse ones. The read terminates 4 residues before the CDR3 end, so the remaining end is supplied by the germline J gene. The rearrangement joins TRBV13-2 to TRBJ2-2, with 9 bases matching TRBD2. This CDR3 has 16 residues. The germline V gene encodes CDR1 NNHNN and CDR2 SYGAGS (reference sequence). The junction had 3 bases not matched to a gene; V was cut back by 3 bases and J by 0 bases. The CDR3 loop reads CASGGLGGANTGQLYF. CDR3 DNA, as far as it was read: TGTGCCAGCGGTGGTCTGGGGGGGGCAAACACCGGG.

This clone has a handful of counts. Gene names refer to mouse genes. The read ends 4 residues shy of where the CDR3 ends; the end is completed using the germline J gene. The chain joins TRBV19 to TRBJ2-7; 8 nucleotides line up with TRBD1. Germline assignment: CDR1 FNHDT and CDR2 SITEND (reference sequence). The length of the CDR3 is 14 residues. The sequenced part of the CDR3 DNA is TGTGCCAGCAGTATCGACAGGGGCCTATAT. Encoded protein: CASSIDRGLY. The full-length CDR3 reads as CASSIDRGLYEQYF.

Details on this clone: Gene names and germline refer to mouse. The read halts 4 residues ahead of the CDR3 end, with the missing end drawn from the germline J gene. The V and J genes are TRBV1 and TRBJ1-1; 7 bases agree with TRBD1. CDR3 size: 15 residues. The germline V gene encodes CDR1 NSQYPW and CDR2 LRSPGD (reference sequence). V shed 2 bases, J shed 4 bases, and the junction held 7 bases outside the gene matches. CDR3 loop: CTCSASRDRFTEVFF. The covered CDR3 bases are TGCACCTGCAGTGCATCCCGGGACAGATTCACA.

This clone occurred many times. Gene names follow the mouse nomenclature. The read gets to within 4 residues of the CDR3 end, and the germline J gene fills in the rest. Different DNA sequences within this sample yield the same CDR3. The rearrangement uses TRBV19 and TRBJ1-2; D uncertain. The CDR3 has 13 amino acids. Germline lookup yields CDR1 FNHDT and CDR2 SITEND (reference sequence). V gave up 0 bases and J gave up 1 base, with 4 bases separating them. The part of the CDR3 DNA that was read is TGTGCCAGCAGTATAGACAGAAACTCC. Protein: CASSIDRNS. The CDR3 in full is CASSIDRNSDYTF.

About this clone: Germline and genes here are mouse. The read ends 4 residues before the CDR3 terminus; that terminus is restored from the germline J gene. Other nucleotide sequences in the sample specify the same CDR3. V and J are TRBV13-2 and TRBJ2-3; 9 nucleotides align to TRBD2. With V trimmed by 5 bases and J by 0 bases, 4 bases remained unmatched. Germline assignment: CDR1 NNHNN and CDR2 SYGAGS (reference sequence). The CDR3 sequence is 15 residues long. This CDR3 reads CASGGTGTSAETLYF. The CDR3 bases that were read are TGTGCCAGCGGAGGGACTGGGACTAGTGCAGAA.

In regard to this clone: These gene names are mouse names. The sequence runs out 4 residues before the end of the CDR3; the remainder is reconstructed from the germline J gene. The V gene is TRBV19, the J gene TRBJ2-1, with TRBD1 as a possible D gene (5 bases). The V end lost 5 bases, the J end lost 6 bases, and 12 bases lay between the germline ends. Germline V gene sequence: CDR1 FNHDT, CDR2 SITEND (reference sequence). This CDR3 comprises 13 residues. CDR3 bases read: TGTGCCAGCAGAAGCAGGGAAGGTGCT. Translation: CASRSREGA. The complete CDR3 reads CASRSREGAEQFF. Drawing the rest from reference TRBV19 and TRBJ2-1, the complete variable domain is GGIITQTPKFLIGQEGQKLTLKCQQNFNHDTMYWYRQDSGKGLRLIYYSITENDLQKGDLSEGYDASREKKSSFSLTVTSAQKNEMAVFLCASRSREGAEQFFGPGTRLTVL.

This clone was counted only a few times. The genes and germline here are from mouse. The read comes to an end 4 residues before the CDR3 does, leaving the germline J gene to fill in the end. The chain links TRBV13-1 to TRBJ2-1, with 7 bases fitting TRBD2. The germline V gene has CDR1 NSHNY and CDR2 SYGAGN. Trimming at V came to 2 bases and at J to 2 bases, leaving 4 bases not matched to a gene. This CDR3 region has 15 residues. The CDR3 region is CASSEWLGDYAEQFF. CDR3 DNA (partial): TGTGCCAGCAGTGAATGGCTGGGGGACTATGCT.

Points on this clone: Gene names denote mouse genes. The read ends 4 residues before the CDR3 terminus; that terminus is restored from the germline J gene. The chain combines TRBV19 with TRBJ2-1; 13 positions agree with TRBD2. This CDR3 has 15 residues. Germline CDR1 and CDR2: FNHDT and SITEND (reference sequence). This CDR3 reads CASSPGTGGGAEQFF. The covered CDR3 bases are TGTGCCAGCAGTCCCGGGACTGGGGGGGGAGCT.

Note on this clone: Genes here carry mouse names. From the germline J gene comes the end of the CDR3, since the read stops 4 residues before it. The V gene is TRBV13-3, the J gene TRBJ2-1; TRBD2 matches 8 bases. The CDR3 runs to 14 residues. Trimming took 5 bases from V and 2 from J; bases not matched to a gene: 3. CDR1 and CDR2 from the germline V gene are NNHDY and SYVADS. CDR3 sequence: CASRLGGDYAEQFF. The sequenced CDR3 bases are TGTGCCAGCAGATTGGGGGGGGACTATGCT.

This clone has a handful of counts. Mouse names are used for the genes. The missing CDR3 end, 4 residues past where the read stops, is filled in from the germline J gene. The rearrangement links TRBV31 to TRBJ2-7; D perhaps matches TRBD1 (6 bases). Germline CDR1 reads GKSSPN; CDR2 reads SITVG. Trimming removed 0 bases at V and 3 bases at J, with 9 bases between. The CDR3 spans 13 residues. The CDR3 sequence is CAWSLVDSYEQYF. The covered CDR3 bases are TGTGCCTGGAGTCTAGTGGACAGCTAT.

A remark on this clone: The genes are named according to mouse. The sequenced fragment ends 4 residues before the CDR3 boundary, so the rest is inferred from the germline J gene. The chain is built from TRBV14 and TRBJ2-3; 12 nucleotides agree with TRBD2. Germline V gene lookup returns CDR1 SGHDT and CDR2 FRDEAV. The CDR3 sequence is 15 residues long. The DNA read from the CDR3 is TGTGCCAGCAGCCCCGGGACTGGGGGGCTAGAA. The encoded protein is CASSPGTGGLE. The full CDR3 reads CASSPGTGGLETLYF.

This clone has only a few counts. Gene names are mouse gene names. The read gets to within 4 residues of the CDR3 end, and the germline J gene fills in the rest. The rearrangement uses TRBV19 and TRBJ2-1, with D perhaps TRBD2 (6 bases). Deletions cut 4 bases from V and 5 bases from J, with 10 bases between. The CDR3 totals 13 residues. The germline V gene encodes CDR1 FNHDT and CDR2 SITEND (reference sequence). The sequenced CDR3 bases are TGTGCCAGCAGTGGGGGGATTGATGCT. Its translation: CASSGGIDA. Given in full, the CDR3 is CASSGGIDAEQFF.

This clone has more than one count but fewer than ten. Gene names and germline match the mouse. The CDR3 region is CAWRPGLGYAEQFF. CDR3 DNA, as far as it was read: TGTGCCTGGAGGCCGGGACTGGGCTATGCT. This rearrangement joins TRBV31 to TRBJ2-1; 9 nucleotides align to TRBD2. The sequenced fragment ends 4 residues before the CDR3 boundary, so the rest is inferred from the germline J gene. J was trimmed by 3 bases and V by 3 bases; bases with no gene match: 3. This CDR3 has 14 residues. Germline loops: CDR1 GKSSPN, CDR2 SITVG. The variable domain in full, with the rest retrieved from reference TRBV31 and TRBJ2-1, is AQTIHQWPVAEIKAVGSPLSLGCTIKGKSSPNLYWYWQATGGTLQQLFYSITVGQVESVVQLNLSASRPKDDQFILSTEKLLLSHSGFYLCAWRPGLGYAEQFFGPGTRLTVL.